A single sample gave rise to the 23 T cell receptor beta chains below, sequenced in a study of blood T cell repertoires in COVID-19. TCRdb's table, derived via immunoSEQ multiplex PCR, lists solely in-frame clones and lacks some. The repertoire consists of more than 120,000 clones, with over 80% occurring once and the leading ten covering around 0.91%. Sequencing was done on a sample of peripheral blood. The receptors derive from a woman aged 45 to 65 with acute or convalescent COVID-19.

The CDR3 protein is CASSPGTGYEKLFF. The DNA of the CDR3 is TGTGCCAGCAGCCCCGGGACAGGGTATGAAAAACTGTTTTTT. The chain has TRBV3-1 (or the pseudogene TRBV3-2) and TRBJ1-4; 9 bases are a match to TRBD1. CDR3 length: 14 amino acids. Germline assignment: CDR1 LGHDT and CDR2 YNNKEL (reference sequence). The V and J ends lost 4 bases and 6 bases, in that order; junction bases with no gene match: 3.

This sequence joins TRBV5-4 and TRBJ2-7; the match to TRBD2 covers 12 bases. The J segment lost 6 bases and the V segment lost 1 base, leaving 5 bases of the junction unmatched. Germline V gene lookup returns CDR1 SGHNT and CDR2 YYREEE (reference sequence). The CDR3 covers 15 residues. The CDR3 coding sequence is TGTGCCAGCAGCTTGAGTCTAGCGGGGGGGCTCGAGCAGTACTTC. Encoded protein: CASSLSLAGGLEQYF. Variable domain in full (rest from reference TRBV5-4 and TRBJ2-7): ETGVTQSPTHLIKTRGQQVTLRCSSQSGHNTVSWYQQALGQGPQFIFQYYREEENGRGNFPPRFSGLQFPNYSSELNVNALELDDSALYLCASSLSLAGGLEQYFGPGTRLTVT.

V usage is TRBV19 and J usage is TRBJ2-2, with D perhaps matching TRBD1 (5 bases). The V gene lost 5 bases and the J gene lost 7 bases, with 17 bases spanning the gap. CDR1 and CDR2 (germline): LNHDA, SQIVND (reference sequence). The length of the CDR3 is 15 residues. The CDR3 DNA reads TGTGCCAGTAGTTCAGTTGCCAGGGCGCACGGGGAGCTGTTTTTT. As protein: CASSSVARAHGELFF. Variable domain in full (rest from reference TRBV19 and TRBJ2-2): DGGITQSPKYLFRKEGQNVTLSCEQNLNHDAMYWYRQDPGQGLRLIYYSQIVNDFQKGDIAEGYSVSREKKESFPLTVTSAQKNPTAFYLCASSSVARAHGELFFGEGSRLTVL.

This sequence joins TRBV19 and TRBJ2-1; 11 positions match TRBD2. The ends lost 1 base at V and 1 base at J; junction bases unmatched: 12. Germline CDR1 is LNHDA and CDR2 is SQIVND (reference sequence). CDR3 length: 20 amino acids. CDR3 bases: TGTGCCAGTAGTATAGGCGGACTAGCGGGTTACGGAGGGTCCTACAATGAGCAGTTCTTC. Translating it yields CASSIGGLAGYGGSYNEQFF.

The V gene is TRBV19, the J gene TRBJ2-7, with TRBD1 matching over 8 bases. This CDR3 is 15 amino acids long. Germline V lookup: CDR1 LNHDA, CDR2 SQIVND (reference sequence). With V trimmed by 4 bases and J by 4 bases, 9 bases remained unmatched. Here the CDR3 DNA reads TGTGCCAGTAGTACCCTTCATGACAGGGGTTACGAGCAGTACTTC. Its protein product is CASSTLHDRGYEQYF. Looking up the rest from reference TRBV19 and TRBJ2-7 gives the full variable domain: DGGITQSPKYLFRKEGQNVTLSCEQNLNHDAMYWYRQDPGQGLRLIYYSQIVNDFQKGDIAEGYSVSREKKESFPLTVTSAQKNPTAFYLCASSTLHDRGYEQYFGPGTRLTVT.

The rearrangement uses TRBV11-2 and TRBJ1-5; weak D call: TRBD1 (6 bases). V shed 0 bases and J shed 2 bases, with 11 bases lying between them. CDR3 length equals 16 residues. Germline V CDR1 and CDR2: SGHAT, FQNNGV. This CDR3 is CASSLDLQGGNQPQHF. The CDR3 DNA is TGTGCCAGCAGCTTAGATCTACAGGGAGGCAATCAGCCCCAGCATTTT.

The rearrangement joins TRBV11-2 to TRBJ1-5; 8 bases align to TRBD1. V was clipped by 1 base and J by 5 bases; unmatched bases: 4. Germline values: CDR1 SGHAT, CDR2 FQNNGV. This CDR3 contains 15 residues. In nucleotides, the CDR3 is TGTGCCAGCAGCTTAGTGACAGGGGCAGATCAGCCCCAGCATTTT. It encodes CASSLVTGADQPQHF.

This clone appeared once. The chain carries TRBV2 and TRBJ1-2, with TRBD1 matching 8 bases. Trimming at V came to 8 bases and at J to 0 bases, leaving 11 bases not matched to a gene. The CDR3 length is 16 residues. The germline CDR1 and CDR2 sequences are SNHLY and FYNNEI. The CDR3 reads CASPAGTGRANYGYTF. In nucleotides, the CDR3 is TGTGCCAGCCCCGCCGGGACAGGCCGTGCTAACTATGGCTACACCTTC.

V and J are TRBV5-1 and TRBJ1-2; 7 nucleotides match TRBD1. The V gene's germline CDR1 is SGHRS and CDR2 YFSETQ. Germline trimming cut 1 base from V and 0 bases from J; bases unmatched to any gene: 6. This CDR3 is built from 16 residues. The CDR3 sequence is CASSLPGTAANYGYTF. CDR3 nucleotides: TGCGCCAGCAGCTTGCCGGGGACAGCTGCTAACTATGGCTACACCTTC.

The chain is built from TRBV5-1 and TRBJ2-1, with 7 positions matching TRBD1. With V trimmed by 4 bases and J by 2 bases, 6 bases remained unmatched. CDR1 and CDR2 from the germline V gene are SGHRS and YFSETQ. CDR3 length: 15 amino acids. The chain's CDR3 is CASSPQGDAYNEQFF. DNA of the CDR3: TGCGCCAGCAGCCCGCAGGGGGACGCCTACAATGAGCAGTTCTTC.

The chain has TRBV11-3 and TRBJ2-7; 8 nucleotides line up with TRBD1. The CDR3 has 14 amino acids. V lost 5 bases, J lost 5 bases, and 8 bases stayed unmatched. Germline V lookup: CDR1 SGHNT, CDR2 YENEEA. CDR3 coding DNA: TGTGCCAGCAGCCGAGGACAGGGAGTGGACGAGCAGTACTTC. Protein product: CASSRGQGVDEQYF. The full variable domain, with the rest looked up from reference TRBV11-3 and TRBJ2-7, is EAGVVQSPRYKIIEKKQPVAFWCNPISGHNTLYWYLQNLGQGPELLIRYENEEAVDDSQLPKDRFSAERLKGVDSTLKIQPAELGDSAVYLCASSRGQGVDEQYFGPGTRLTVT.

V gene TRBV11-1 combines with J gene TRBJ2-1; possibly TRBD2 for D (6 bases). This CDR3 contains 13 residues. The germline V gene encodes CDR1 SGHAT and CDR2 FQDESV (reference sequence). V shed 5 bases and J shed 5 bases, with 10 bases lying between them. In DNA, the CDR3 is TGTGCCAGCAGCCACGGAGGGGACAATGAGCAGTTCTTC. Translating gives CASSHGGDNEQFF.

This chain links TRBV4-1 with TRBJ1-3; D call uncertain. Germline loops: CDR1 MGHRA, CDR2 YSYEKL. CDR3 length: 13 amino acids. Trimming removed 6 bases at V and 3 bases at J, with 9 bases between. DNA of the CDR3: TGCGCCAGCAGTCCAAGCCATGGAAACACCATATATTTT. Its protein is CASSPSHGNTIYF.

The CDR3 protein is CASSEFPGTGRRGYTF. CDR3 nucleotides: TGTGCCAGCAGCGAATTCCCCGGGACAGGGCGGCGCGGCTACACCTTC. The V gene is TRBV9, the J gene TRBJ1-2; 9 nucleotides line up with TRBD1. CDR1 and CDR2 from the germline V gene are SGDLS and YYNGEE. V was clipped by 3 bases and J by 8 bases; unmatched bases: 14. The CDR3 totals 16 residues.

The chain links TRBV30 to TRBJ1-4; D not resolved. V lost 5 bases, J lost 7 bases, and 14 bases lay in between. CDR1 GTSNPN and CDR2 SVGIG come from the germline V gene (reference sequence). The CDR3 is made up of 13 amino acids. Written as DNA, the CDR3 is TGTGCCTGGGCCCCTATTTCGGGTGAAAAACTGTTTTTT. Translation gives CAWAPISGEKLFF.

CDR3 loop: CASSTDSRGEQYF. DNA of the CDR3: TGCGCCAGCAGCACAGACAGCAGGGGCGAGCAGTACTTC. V and J are TRBV5-1 and TRBJ2-7; a possible D gene is TRBD1 (6 bases). The germline V and J ends were trimmed by 4 bases and 6 bases, with 14 bases remaining between them. The germline gives CDR1 SGHRS, CDR2 YFSETQ. CDR3 size: 13 residues.

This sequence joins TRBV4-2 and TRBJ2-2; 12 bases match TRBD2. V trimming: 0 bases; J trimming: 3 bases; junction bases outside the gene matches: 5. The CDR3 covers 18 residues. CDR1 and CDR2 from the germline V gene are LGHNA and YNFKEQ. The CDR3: CASSQEPSGGADTGELFF. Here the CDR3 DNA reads TGTGCCAGCAGCCAAGAACCTAGCGGGGGGGCGGACACCGGGGAGCTGTTTTTT.

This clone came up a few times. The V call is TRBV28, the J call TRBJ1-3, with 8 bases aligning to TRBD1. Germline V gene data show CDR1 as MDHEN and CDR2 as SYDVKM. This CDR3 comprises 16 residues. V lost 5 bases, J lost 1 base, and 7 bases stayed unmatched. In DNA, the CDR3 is TGTGCCAGCAGTACGGACAGGGCAGCTTCTGGAAACACCATATATTTT. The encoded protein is CASSTDRAASGNTIYF.

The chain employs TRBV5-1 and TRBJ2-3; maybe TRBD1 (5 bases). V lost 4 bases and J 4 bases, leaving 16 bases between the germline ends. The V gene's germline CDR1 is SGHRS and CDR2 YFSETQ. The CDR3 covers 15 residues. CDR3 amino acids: CASSPLQGGSDTQYF. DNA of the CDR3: TGCGCCAGCAGCCCCCTTCAGGGTGGGTCAGATACGCAGTATTTT. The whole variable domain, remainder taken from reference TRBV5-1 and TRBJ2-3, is KAGVTQTPRYLIKTRGQQVTLSCSPISGHRSVSWYQQTPGQGLQFLFEYFSETQRNKGNFPGRFSGRQFSNSRSEMNVSTLELGDSALYLCASSPLQGGSDTQYFGPGTRLTVL.

CDR3 coding DNA: TGTGCCAGCAGCTTAGAACAGGGGAGCACTGAAGCTTTCTTT. This sequence encodes CASSLEQGSTEAFF. The rearrangement links TRBV11-3 to TRBJ1-1; 7 bases are shared with TRBD1. V shed 0 bases, J shed 4 bases, and the junction held 2 bases outside the gene matches. Germline CDR1 is SGHNT and CDR2 is YENEEA. The CDR3 is made up of 14 amino acids. Drawing the rest from reference TRBV11-3 and TRBJ1-1, the complete variable domain is EAGVVQSPRYKIIEKKQPVAFWCNPISGHNTLYWYLQNLGQGPELLIRYENEEAVDDSQLPKDRFSAERLKGVDSTLKIQPAELGDSAVYLCASSLEQGSTEAFFGQGTRLTVV.

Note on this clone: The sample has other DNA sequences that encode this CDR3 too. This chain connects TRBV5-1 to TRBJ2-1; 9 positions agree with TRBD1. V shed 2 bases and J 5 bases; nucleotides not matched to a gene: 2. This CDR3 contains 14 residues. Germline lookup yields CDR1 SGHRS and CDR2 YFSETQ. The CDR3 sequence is CASSFWTGDNEQFF. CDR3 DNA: TGCGCCAGCAGCTTCTGGACAGGGGACAATGAGCAGTTCTTC.

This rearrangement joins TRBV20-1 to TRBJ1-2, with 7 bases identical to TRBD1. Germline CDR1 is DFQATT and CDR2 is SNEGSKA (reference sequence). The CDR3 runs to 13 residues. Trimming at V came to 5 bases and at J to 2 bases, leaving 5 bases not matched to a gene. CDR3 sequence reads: CSAGETGNYGYTF. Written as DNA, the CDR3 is TGCAGTGCTGGTGAGACAGGGAACTATGGCTACACCTTC.

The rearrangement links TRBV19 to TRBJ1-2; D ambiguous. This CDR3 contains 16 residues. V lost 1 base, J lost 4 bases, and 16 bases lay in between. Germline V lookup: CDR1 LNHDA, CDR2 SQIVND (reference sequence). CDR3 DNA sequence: TGTGCCAGTAGTATAGTTTGGGCGTCGAACCTCTATGGCTACACCTTC. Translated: CASSIVWASNLYGYTF.